This is a list of T cell receptor beta chains from one sample in a study of cytomegalovirus exposure and HLA in healthy donors. The repertoire was sequenced with immunoSEQ multiplex PCR; TCRdb's copy has only in-frame clones and lacks some. The sample has about 160,000 clones, 65% to 85% seen once. Sequencing used PBMCs. All receptors derive from a man aged 45 to 65 in good health and CMV-seropositive. Both conserved end residues are part of each CDR3. D genes are given only for firm matches. Size is stated for part of the rows, as once, few or many counts, or as a class when the clone is expanded.

size: .
D: TRBD1
V: TRBV6-1
J: TRBJ1-4
DNA: TGTGCCAGCAGGACCCCCAGGGGGCCTTATGAAAAACTGTTTTTT
CDR3: CASRTPRGPYEKLFF

size: .
D: TRBD1
V: TRBV27
J: TRBJ2-1
DNA: TGTGCCAGCAGCGGACAGGGGAATGAGCAGTTCTTC
CDR3: CASSGQGNEQFF

size: once
D: .
V: TRBV30
J: TRBJ1-4
DNA: TGTGCCTGGAGTGTACTTGGACAGTCTAATGAAAAACTGTTTTTT
CDR3: CAWSVLGQSNEKLFF

size: .
D: TRBD1
V: TRBV30
J: TRBJ1-5
DNA: TGTGCCTGGAGTCCCGGGACAGGGGATCAGCCCCAGCATTTT
CDR3: CAWSPGTGDQPQHF

size: .
D: .
V: TRBV21-1
J: TRBJ2-7
DNA: TGTGCCAGCAGCAAGACAGGGGCTAGAGGCGAGCAGTACTTC
CDR3: CASSKTGARGEQYF

size: once
D: .
V: TRBV11-3
J: TRBJ2-1
DNA: TGTGCCAGCAGCTTGGACAGAAACAACAATGAGCAGTTCTTC
CDR3: CASSLDRNNNEQFF

size: .
D: .
V: TRBV11-1
J: TRBJ2-7
DNA: TGTGCCAGCAGCCGTGGGGCAGGGGCATCCTACGAGCAGTACTTC
CDR3: CASSRGAGASYEQYF

size: .
D: TRBD1
V: TRBV4-2
J: TRBJ1-5
DNA: TGTGCCAGCAGCCAGGAGGACAGGGAGCGACAGCCCCAGCATTTT
CDR3: CASSQEDRERQPQHF

size: few
D: .
V: TRBV6-1
J: TRBJ2-2
DNA: TGTGCCAGCAGACGGGTGGTGACTGGGGAGCTGTTTTTT
CDR3: CASRRVVTGELFF

size: .
D: TRBD2
V: TRBV6-1
J: TRBJ2-5
DNA: TGTGCCAGCACCCCTTGGGGGGGTCAGGAGACCCAGTACTTC
CDR3: CASTPWGGQETQYF

size: .
D: .
V: TRBV30
J: TRBJ2-7
DNA: TGTGCCTGGAGTGGGGAAGCGGCCTACGAGCAGTACTTC
CDR3: CAWSGEAAYEQYF

size: .
D: TRBD2
V: TRBV7-7
J: TRBJ2-5
DNA: TGTGCTGGCAGCCCCGGACTAGCGGGAGTTCGGGAGACCCAGTACTTC
CDR3: CAGSPGLAGVRETQYF

size: .
D: .
V: TRBV6-5
J: TRBJ1-2
DNA: TGTGCCAGCAGTTACGAGGGTCTTTATGGCTACACCTTC
CDR3: CASSYEGLYGYTF

size: .
D: .
V: TRBV11-2
J: TRBJ2-7
DNA: TGTGCCAGCAGCTTCGGGGGTGGGTTCTCCTACGAGCAGTACTTC
CDR3: CASSFGGGFSYEQYF

size: .
D: TRBD1
V: TRBV5-1
J: TRBJ2-7
DNA: TGCGCCAGCAGCTTGGCTGGACAGGTAAACGAGCAGTACTTC
CDR3: CASSLAGQVNEQYF

size: .
D: .
V: TRBV11-2
J: TRBJ2-2
DNA: TGTGCCAGCAGTCCTATAATCACCGGGGAGCTGTTTTTT
CDR3: CASSPIITGELFF

size: .
D: TRBD1
V: TRBV6-5
J: TRBJ1-2
DNA: TGTGCCAGCAGTTCCGCGACAGGGATTAACTATGGCTACACCTTC
CDR3: CASSSATGINYGYTF

size: few
D: TRBD1
V: TRBV5-6
J: TRBJ1-1
DNA: TGTGCCAGCAGCCAAGCACCAGGGACAGGGGCGCGGGTAGCTTTCTTT
CDR3: CASSQAPGTGARVAFF

size: .
D: .
V: TRBV9
J: TRBJ1-2
DNA: TGTGCCAGCAGCGAGCGGTACGGTGGCTACACCTTC
CDR3: CASSERYGGYTF

size: .
D: .
V: TRBV2
J: TRBJ1-5
DNA: TGTGCCAGCAGTTCCCAGGGGCGCAATCAGCCCCAGCATTTT
CDR3: CASSSQGRNQPQHF

size: .
D: TRBD1
V: TRBV11-2
J: TRBJ2-3
DNA: TGTGCCAGCAGCCTAAGACAGGGGGCAACCAAATATGATACGCAGTATTTT
CDR3: CASSLRQGATKYDTQYF

size: .
D: .
V: TRBV21-1
J: TRBJ2-3
DNA: TGTGCCAGCCTACATAAGGGGGGGCGTAGCACAGATACGCAGTATTTT
CDR3: CASLHKGGRSTDTQYF

size: .
D: .
V: TRBV6-1
J: TRBJ1-1
DNA: TGTGCCAGCAGCCGCGGGTTGAACACTGAAGCTTTCTTT
CDR3: CASSRGLNTEAFF

size: .
D: .
V: TRBV5-1
J: TRBJ1-1
DNA: TGCGCCAGCAGCTTGGGGGGCTCCGGCACTGAAGCTTTCTTT
CDR3: CASSLGGSGTEAFF

size: few
D: .
V: TRBV7-2
J: TRBJ2-5
DNA: TGTGCCAGCAGCTTAGCAGTAGCGTTCCTTCAAGAGACCCAGTACTTC
CDR3: CASSLAVAFLQETQYF

size: .
D: .
V: TRBV19
J: TRBJ2-5
DNA: TGTGCCAGTAGTACCCAGGGTCTCTCATCAGAGACCCAGTACTTC
CDR3: CASSTQGLSSETQYF

size: .
D: TRBD2
V: TRBV6-6
J: TRBJ2-2
DNA: TGTGCCAGCCGATATGGTGCGGGAGGGGTGGAGCTGTTTTTT
CDR3: CASRYGAGGVELFF

size: .
D: .
V: TRBV18
J: TRBJ1-2
DNA: TGTGCCAGCTCACCACCGGGCCCAGTTAACTATGGCTACACCTTC
CDR3: CASSPPGPVNYGYTF

size: .
D: .
V: TRBV18
J: TRBJ1-2
DNA: TGTGCCAGCTCACCCGGGCCAGGGGCCTTCTATGGCTACACCTTC
CDR3: CASSPGPGAFYGYTF

size: .
D: TRBD2
V: TRBV7-9
J: TRBJ2-5
DNA: TGTGCCAGCAGCTCGGGACTAGCGGACGGAGAGACCCAGTACTTC
CDR3: CASSSGLADGETQYF

size: once
D: .
V: TRBV15
J: TRBJ2-5
DNA: TGTGCCACCAGCAGAGACCGAGAGACCCAGTACTTC
CDR3: CATSRDRETQYF

size: once
D: .
V: TRBV6-5
J: TRBJ1-5
DNA: TGTGCCAGCAGTCCCCAAGGGGCCAATCAGCCCCAGCATTTT
CDR3: CASSPQGANQPQHF

size: .
D: .
V: TRBV10-3
J: TRBJ2-1
DNA: TGTGCCATCAGTGCGGCAGGGGCCTACAATGAGCAGTTCTTC
CDR3: CAISAAGAYNEQFF

size: .
D: TRBD1
V: TRBV4-3
J: TRBJ1-2
DNA: TGCGCCAGCAGCCAGGACAGGGGAAGAAACTATGGCTACACCTTC
CDR3: CASSQDRGRNYGYTF

size: .
D: TRBD2
V: TRBV5-4
J: TRBJ2-7
DNA: TGTGCCAGCAGCCCTGACAGGACTAGCGGGAGGGCCTACGAGCAGTACTTC
CDR3: CASSPDRTSGRAYEQYF

size: .
D: TRBD2
V: TRBV7-2
J: TRBJ2-1
DNA: TGTGCCAGCAGCCCCCAACTAGCGGGAATCTTCAATGAGCAGTTCTTC
CDR3: CASSPQLAGIFNEQFF

size: .
D: TRBD2
V: TRBV7-2
J: TRBJ2-5
DNA: TGTGCCAGCAGCTTCTTGGTTGGTAGCGGGGGCCCCGGGGAGACCCAGTACTTC
CDR3: CASSFLVGSGGPGETQYF

size: few
D: .
V: TRBV7-9
J: TRBJ1-1
DNA: TGTGCCAGCAGCCCCGATCACGAGGGGAACACTGAAGCTTTCTTT
CDR3: CASSPDHEGNTEAFF

size: .
D: .
V: TRBV10-2
J: TRBJ1-5
DNA: TGCGCCAGCAGTCTCCTCGGGGGACTGAATCAGCCCCAGCATTTT
CDR3: CASSLLGGLNQPQHF

size: .
D: TRBD2
V: TRBV27
J: TRBJ2-1
DNA: TGTGCCAGCAGTTTAGTACTAGCGGGTAACAATGAGCAGTTCTTC
CDR3: CASSLVLAGNNEQFF

size: .
D: TRBD1
V: TRBV6-1
J: TRBJ1-5
DNA: TGTGCCAGCAGTGAGAGAAATCGACAGGGGGTATACAATCAGCCCCAGCATTTT
CDR3: CASSERNRQGVYNQPQHF

size: .
D: .
V: TRBV10-3
J: TRBJ1-6
DNA: TGTGCCATCTGCCCCGCGGGTGGACTGCCTTGTTCACCCCTCCACTTT
CDR3: CAICPAGGLPCSPLHF

size: .
D: .
V: TRBV6-1
J: TRBJ2-1
DNA: TGTGCCAGCGGGGGGAGGACTTACAATGAGCAGTTCTTC
CDR3: CASGGRTYNEQFF

size: .
D: .
V: TRBV7-2
J: TRBJ2-5
DNA: TGTGCCAGCAGCTCCTCCCCTTTCCAAGAGACCCAGTACTTC
CDR3: CASSSSPFQETQYF

size: .
D: .
V: TRBV5-4
J: TRBJ2-7
DNA: TGTGCCAGCAGCTTGGCCTTGACAGCCTACGAGCAGTACTTC
CDR3: CASSLALTAYEQYF

size: .
D: TRBD1
V: TRBV30
J: TRBJ1-3
DNA: TGTGCCTTAGGGACAGATGGAAACACCATATATTTT
CDR3: CALGTDGNTIYF

size: .
D: TRBD1
V: TRBV11-2
J: TRBJ2-7
DNA: TGTGCCAGCAGCCGGGACAGGGCCAACGAGCAGTACTTC
CDR3: CASSRDRANEQYF

size: .
D: TRBD2
V: TRBV13
J: TRBJ2-3
DNA: TGTGCCAGCAGCTTAGGAGGGGGACTAGCGAGCACAGATACGCAGTATTTT
CDR3: CASSLGGGLASTDTQYF

size: .
D: .
V: TRBV2
J: TRBJ2-3
DNA: TGTGCCAGCAGTGAAGTTCTATCGGGGAGAGATACGCAGTATTTT
CDR3: CASSEVLSGRDTQYF